This T cell receptor beta chain was obtained from a study of CXCR3-negative and CXCR3-positive naive CD8 T cells. CDR1 and CDR2 from the germline V gene are KGHSH and LQKENI. This CDR3 region has 19 residues. The authors made the TRB cDNA libraries by 5' RACE using UMI labels. From the 5' RACE reads, TCRdb lists one entry per CDR3 protein and no DNA. The table lists tens of thousands of distinct CDR3 sequences. Study results and limitations: CXCR3-negative naive cells had less hydrophobic TRB CDR3s than did CXCR3-positive naive cells.

Comments on this clonotype: Its antigen is unknown.

This chain uses TRBV18 with TRBJ2-7; the D call of TRBD1 rests on TCRdb alone, since no DNA is present to check it. The sequence was collected from a human donor in good health. Some clones in this sample may be carry-over from other donors' samples. The source material was naive CXCR3+ CD8+ T cells from blood. Subset denoted: CD45RO-CCR7+CD27+CD95- naive CD8+ T cells expressing CXCR3 (TNR3+). The CDR3 protein is CASSPPTPEDKFYEDEQYF.